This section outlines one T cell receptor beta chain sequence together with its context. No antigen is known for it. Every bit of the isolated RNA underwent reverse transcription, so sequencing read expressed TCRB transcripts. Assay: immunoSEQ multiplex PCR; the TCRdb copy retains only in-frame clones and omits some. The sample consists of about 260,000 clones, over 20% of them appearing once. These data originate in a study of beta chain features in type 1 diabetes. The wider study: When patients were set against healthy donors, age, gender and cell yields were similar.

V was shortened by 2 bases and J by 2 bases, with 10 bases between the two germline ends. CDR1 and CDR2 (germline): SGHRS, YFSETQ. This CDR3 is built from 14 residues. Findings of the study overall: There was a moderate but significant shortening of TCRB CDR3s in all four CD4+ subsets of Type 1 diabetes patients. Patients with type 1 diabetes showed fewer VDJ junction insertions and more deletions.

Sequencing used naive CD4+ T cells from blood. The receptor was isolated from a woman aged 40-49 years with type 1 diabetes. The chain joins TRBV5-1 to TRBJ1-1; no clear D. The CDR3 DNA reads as TGCGCCAGCAGCTTCGAGCAGCGTAACACTGAAGCTTTCTTT. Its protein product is CASSFEQRNTEAFF.